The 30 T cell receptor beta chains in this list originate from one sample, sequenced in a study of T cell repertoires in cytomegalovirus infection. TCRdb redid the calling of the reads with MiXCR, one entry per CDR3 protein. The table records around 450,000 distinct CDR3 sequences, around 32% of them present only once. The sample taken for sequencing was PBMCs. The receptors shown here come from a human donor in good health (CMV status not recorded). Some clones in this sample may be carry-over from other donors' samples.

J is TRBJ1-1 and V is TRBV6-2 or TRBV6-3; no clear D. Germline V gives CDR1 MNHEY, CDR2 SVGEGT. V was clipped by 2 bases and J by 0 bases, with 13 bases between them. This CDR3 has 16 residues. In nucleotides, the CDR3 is TGTGCCAGCAGTTACCCGCACGACTACATGAACACTGAAGCTTTCTTT. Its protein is CASSYPHDYMNTEAFF.

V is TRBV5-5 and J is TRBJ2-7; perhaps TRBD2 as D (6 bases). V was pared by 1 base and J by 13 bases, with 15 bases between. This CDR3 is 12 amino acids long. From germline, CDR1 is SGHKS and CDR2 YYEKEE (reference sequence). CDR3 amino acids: CASSLLGGDYYF. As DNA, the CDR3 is TGTGCCAGCAGCTTGTTAGGAGGGGATTATTACTTC.

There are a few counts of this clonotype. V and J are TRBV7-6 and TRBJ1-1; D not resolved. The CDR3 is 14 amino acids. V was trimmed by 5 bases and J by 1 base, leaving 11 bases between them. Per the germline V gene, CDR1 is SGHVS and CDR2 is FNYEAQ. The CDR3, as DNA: TGTGCCAGCAGCCCCGGCCCATCGAACACTGAAGCTTTCTTT. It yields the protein CASSPGPSNTEAFF.

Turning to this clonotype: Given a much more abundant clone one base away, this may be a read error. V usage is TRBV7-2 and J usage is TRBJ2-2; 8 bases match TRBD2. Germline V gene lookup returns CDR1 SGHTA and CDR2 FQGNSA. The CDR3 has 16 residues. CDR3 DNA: TGTGCCAGCAGCTTAGCTCCCGGACTAGCATCCGGGGAGCGGTTTTTT. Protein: CASSLAPGLASGERFF.

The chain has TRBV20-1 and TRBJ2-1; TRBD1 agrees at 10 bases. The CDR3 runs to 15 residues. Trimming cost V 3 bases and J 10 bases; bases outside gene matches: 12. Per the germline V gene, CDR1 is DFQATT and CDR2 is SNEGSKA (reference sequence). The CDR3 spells CSASVGTGVFGEQFF. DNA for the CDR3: TGCAGTGCTAGCGTAGGGACAGGGGTGTTCGGGGAGCAGTTCTTC.

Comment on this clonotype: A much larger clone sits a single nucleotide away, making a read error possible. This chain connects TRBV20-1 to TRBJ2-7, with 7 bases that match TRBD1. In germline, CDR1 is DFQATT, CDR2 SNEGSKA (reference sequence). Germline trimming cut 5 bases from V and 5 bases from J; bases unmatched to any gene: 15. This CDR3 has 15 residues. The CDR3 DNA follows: TGCAGTGCTGGCGCCGGGGACAGCATTCCTAACGAGCAGTACTTC. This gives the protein CSAGAGDSIPNEQYF.

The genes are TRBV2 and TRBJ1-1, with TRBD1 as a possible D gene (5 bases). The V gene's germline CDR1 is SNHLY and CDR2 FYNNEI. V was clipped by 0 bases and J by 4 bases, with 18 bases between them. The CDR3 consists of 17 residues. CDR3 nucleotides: TGTGCCAGCAGTGAAGCGCTTCATGGGGCCGGGGTCACTGAAGCTTTCTTT. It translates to CASSEALHGAGVTEAFF.

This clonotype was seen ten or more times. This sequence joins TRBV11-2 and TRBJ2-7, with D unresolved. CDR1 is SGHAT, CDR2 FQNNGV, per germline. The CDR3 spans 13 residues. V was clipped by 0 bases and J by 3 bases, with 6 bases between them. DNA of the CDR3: TGTGCCAGCAGCTTAGACATATACTACGAGCAGTACTTC. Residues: CASSLDIYYEQYF.

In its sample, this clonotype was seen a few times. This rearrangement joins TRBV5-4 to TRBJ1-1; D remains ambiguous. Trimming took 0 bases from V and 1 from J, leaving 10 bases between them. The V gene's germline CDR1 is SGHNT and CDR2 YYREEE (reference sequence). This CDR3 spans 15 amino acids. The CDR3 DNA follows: TGTGCCAGCAGCTTGGCCGAACTGGCGAACACTGAAGCTTTCTTT. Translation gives CASSLAELANTEAFF. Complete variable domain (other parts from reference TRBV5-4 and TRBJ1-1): ETGVTQSPTHLIKTRGQQVTLRCSSQSGHNTVSWYQQALGQGPQFIFQYYREEENGRGNFPPRFSGLQFPNYSSELNVNALELDDSALYLCASSLAELANTEAFFGQGTRLTVV.

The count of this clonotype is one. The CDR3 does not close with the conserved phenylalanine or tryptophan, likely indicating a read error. CDR3 in DNA: TGTGCCAGCAGTTGGGACAGGCAGAGGGAGCAGTACTTA. Encoded protein: CASSWDRQREQYL. J is TRBJ2-7 and V is TRBV28, with TRBD1 matching over 8 bases. The J segment lost 7 bases and the V segment lost 4 bases, leaving 6 bases of the junction unmatched. Looked up from germline, CDR1 is MDHEN and CDR2 is SYDVKM. There are 13 residues in the CDR3.

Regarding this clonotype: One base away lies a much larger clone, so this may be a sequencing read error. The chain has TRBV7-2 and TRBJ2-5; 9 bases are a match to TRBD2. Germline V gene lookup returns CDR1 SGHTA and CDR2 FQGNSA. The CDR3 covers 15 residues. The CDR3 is CASSPAGGFQEIQYF. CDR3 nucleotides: TGTGCCAGCAGCCCAGCGGGGGGCTTTCAAGAGATCCAGTACTTC.

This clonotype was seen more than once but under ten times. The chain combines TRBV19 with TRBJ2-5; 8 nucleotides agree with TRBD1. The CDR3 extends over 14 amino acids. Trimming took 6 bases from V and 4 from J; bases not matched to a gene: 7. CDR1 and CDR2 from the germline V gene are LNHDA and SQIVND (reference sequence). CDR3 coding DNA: TGTGCCAGTAGCCAACGAACAGGGGGAGAGACCCAGTACTTC. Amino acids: CASSQRTGGETQYF.

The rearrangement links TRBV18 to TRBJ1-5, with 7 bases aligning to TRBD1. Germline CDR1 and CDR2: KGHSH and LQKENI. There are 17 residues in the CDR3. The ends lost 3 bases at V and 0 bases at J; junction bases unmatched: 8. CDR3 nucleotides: TGTGCCAGCTCACCGTCGGGACAGCCATATAGCAATCAGCCCCAGCATTTT. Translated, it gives CASSPSGQPYSNQPQHF.

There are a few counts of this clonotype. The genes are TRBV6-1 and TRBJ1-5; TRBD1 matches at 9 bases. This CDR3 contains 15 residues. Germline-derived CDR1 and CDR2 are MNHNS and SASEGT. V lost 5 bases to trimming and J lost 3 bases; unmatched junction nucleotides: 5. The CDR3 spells CASSSNRGHNQPQHF. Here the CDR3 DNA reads TGTGCCAGCAGTTCGAACAGGGGGCACAATCAGCCCCAGCATTTT.

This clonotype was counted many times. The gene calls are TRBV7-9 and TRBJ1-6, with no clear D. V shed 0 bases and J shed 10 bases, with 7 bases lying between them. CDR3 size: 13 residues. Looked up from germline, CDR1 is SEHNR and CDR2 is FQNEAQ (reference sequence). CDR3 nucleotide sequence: TGTGCCAGCAGCTTAGCTGAAGGGTCACCCCTCCACTTT. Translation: CASSLAEGSPLHF.

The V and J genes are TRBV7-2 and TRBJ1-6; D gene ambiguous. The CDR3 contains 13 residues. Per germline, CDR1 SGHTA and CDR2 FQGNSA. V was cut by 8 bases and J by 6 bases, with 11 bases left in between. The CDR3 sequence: CASRFNINSPLHF. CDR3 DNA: TGTGCCAGCCGATTCAACATTAATTCACCCCTCCACTTT.

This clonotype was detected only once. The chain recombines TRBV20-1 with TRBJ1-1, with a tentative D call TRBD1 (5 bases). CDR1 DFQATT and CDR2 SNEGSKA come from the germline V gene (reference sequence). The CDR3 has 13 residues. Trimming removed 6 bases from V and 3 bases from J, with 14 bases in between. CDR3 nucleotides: TGCAGTGCAACCCCCCTGGGGGACACTGAAGCTTTCTTT. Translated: CSATPLGDTEAFF.

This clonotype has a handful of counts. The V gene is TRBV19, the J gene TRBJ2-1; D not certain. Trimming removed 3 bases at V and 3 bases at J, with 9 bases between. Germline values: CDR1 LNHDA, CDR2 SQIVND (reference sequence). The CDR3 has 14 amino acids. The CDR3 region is CASSMRADYNEQFF. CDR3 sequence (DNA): TGTGCCAGTAGTATGAGAGCCGACTACAATGAGCAGTTCTTC.

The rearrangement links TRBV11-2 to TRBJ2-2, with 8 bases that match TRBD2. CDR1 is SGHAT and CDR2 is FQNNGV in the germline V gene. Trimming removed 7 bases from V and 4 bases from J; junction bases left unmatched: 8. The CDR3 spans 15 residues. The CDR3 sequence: CASMPAGGPTGELFF. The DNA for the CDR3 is TGTGCCAGCATGCCGGCGGGGGGCCCCACCGGGGAGCTGTTTTTT. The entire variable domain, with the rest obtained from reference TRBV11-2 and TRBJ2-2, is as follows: EAGVAQSPRYKIIEKRQSVAFWCNPISGHATLYWYQQILGQGPKLLIQFQNNGVVDDSQLPKDRFSAERLKGVDSTLKIQPAKLEDSAVYLCASMPAGGPTGELFFGEGSRLTVL.

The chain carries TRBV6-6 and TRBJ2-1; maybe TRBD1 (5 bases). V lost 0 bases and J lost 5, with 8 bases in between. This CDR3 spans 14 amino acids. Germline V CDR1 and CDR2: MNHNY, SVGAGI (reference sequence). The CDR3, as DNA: TGTGCCAGCAGTTACTCTGGCAGGGACAATGAGCAGTTCTTC. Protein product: CASSYSGRDNEQFF.

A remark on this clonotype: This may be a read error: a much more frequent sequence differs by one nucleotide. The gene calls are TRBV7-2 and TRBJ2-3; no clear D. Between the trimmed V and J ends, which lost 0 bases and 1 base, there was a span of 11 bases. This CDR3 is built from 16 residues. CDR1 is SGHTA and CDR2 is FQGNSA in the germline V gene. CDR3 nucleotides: TGTGCCAGCAGCTTAGCGTTAGGGTTCGGCACAGATACGCAGTATTTT. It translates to CASSLALGFGTDTQYF.

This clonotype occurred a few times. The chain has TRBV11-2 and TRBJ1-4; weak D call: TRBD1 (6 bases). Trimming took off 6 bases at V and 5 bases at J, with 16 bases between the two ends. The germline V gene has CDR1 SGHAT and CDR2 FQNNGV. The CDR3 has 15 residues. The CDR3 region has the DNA TGTGCCAGCAGGCGCCCCGGGGGCCGGAATGAAAAACTGTTTTTT. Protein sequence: CASRRPGGRNEKLFF.

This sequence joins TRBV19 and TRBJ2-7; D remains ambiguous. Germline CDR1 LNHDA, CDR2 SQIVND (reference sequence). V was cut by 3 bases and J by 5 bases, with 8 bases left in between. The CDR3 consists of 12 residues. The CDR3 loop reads CASSMGVDEQYF. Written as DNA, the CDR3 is TGTGCCAGTAGTATGGGTGTGGACGAGCAGTACTTC. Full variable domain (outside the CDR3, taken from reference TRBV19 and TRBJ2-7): DGGITQSPKYLFRKEGQNVTLSCEQNLNHDAMYWYRQDPGQGLRLIYYSQIVNDFQKGDIAEGYSVSREKKESFPLTVTSAQKNPTAFYLCASSMGVDEQYFGPGTRLTVT.

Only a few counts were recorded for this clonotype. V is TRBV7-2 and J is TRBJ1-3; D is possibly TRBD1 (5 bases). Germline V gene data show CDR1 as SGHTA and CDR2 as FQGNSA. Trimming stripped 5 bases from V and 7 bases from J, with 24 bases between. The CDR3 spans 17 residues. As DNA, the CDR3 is TGTGCCAGCAGCCCTTCCCGGGACTCCCAAAGAAGGAACACCATATATTTT. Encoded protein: CASSPSRDSQRRNTIYF.

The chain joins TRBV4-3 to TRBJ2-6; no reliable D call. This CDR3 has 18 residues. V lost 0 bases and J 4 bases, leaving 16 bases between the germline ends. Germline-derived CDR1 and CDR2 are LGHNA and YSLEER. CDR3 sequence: CASSQESKGLRGANVLTF. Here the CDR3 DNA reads TGCGCCAGCAGCCAAGAAAGTAAAGGGCTACGCGGGGCCAACGTCCTGACTTTC.

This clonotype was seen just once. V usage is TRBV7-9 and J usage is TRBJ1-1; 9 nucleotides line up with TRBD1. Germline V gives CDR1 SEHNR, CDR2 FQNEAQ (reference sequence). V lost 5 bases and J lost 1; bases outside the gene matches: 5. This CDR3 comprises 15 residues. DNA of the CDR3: TGTGCCAGCAGCCCCCACAGGGGGCGGAACACTGAAGCTTTCTTT. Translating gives CASSPHRGRNTEAFF.

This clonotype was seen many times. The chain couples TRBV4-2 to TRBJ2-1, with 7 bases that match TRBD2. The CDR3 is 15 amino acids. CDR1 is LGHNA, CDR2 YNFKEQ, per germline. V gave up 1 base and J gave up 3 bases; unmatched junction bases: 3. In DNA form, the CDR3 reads TGTGCCAGCAGCCAAGCTCTAGCGGTCTACAATGAGCAGTTCTTC. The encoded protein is CASSQALAVYNEQFF.

The CDR3 region has the DNA TGTGCCAGCAGTTACTCCGGGGGCGCGGACACTGAAGCTTTCTTT. It translates to CASSYSGGADTEAFF. The V gene is TRBV6-8, the J gene TRBJ1-1, with D possibly being TRBD1 (6 bases). This CDR3 contains 15 residues. Trimming removed 0 bases at V and 3 bases at J, with 11 bases between. Germline-derived CDR1 and CDR2 are MNHGY and SAAAGT.

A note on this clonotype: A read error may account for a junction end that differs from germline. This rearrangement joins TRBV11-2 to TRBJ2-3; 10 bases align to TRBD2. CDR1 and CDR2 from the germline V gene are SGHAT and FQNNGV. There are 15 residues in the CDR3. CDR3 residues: CAGRPLAGATDTQYF. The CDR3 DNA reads TGTGCCGGCAGACCCCTAGCGGGGGCCACAGATACGCAGTATTTT.

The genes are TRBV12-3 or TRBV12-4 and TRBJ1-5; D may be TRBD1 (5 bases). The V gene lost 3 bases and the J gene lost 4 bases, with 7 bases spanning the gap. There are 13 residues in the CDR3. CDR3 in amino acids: CASSFTGNQPQHF. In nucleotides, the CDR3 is TGTGCCAGCAGTTTTACAGGAAATCAGCCCCAGCATTTT.